The clone carrying this T cell receptor (beta chain) was seen only a few times. The antigen is not known. This sample is part of a study of cytomegalovirus exposure and HLA in healthy donors. Study-wide results and caveats: Earlier analysis found most TCR beta V segments productive about 87% or about 30% of the time. With later analysis, a missense DCLRE1C variant became linked to TCR beta V- and J-gene trimming. The study designated 164 TCR beta chains cytomegalovirus-associated.

The germline CDR1 and CDR2 sequences are SGHNT and YYREEE (reference sequence). V shed 0 bases and J shed 4 bases, with 10 bases lying between them. This CDR3 comprises 15 residues. Both 60 Vbeta primers and 13 Jbeta primers went into the PCR. Sequencing used immunoSEQ multiplex PCR; TCRdb keeps in-frame clones, though not all of them. The sample shows 150,000 to 200,000 clones, less than 80% of them seen only once. The sequence derives from a man aged 18 to 30 in good health and CMV-seronegative. The sample was PBMCs. This chain uses TRBV5-4 with TRBJ1-4; D gene ambiguous. CDR3 nucleotides: TGTGCCAGCAGCTTGGGGGCAGGCGTTAATGAAAAACTGTTTTTT. Amino acids: CASSLGAGVNEKLFF.